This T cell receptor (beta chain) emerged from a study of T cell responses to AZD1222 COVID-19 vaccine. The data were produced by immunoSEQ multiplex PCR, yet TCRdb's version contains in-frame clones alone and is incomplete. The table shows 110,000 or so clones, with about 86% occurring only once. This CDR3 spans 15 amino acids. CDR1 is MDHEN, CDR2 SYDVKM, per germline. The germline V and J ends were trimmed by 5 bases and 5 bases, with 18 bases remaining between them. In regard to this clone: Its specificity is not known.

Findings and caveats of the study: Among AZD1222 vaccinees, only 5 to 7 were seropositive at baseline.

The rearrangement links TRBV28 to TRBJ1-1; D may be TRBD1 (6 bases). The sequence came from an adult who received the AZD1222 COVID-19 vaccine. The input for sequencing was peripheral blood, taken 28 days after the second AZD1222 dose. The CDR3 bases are TGTGCCAGCAGTCCGTACAGGGAAGTTGGTACTGAAGCTTTCTTT. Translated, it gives CASSPYREVGTEAFF.